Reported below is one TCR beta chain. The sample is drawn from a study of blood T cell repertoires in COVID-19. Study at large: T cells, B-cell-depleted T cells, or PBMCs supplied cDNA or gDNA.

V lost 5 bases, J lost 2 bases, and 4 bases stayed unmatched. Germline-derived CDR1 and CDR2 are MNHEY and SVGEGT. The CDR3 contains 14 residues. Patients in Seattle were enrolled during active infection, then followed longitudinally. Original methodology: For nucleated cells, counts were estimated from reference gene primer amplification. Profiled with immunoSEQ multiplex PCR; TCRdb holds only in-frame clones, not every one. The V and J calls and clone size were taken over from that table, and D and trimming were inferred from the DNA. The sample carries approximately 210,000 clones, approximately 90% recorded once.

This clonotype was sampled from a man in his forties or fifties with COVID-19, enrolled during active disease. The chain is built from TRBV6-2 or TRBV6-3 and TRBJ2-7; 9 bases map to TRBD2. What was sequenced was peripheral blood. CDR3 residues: CASSSGGNPYEQYF. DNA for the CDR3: TGTGCCAGCAGTAGCGGGGGGAACCCCTACGAGCAGTACTTC.